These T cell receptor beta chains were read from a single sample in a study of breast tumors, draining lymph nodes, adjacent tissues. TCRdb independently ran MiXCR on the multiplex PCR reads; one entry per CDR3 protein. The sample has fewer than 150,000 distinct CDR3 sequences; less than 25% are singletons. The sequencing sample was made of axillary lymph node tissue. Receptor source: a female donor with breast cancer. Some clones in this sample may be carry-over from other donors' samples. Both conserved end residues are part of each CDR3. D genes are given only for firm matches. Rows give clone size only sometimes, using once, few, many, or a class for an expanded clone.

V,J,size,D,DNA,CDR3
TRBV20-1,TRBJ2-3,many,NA,TGCAGTGCTAGAATATCGGGAGATACGCAGTATTTT,CSARISGDTQYF
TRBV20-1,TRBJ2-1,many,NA,TGCAGTGCTAGTCGATACCCTGAGCAGTTCTTC,CSASRYPEQFF
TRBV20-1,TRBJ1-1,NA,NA,TGCAGGATAGACAGGAACACTGAAGCTTTCTTT,CRIDRNTEAFF
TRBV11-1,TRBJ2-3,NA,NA,TGTGCCAGCAGGGGAATCTCCGTGGCGGGTCGCACAGATACGCAGTATTTT,CASRGISVAGRTDTQYF
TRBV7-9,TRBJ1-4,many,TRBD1,TGTGCCAGCAGCACGGACAGGGGGCCATTGGAAAAACTGTTTTTT,CASSTDRGPLEKLFF
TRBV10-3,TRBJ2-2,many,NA,TGTGCCATCAGTGAGGGGGGCAGCACCGGGGAGCTGTTTTTT,CAISEGGSTGELFF
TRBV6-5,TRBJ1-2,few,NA,TGTGCCAGCAGTTCCGCCGCAGGGAACTATGGCTACACCTTC,CASSSAAGNYGYTF
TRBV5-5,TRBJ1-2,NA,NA,TGTGCCAGCAGCTCAACCGGGACGGGCATCTACTATGGCTACACCTTC,CASSSTGTGIYYGYTF
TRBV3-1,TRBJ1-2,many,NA,TGTGCCAGCAGCCTCGGGGGGGACAACTATGGCTACACCTTC,CASSLGGDNYGYTF
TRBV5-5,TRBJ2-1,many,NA,TGTGCCAGCACCGGGGGAAGGCTCCAGTTCTTC,CASTGGRLQFF
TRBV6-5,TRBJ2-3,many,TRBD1,TGTGCCAGCAGTCTTGGACAGGGGTTGCGAACAGATACGCAGTATTTT,CASSLGQGLRTDTQYF
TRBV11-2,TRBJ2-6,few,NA,TGTGCCAGCAGCGGGCTTCGACAGGCAGTCAACTCTGGGGCCAACGTCCTGACTTTC,CASSGLRQAVNSGANVLTF
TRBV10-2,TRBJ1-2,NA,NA,TGCGCCAGCAGCAGGGACGACTATGGCTACACCTTC,CASSRDDYGYTF
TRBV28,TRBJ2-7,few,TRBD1,TGTGCCAGCAGTTCCAATGGACAGGGGGCTGGCGAGCAGTACTTC,CASSSNGQGAGEQYF
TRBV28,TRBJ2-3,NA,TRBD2,TGTGCCAGCCGTTCCCGGACTAGCGGGATCACAGATACGCAGTATTTT,CASRSRTSGITDTQYF
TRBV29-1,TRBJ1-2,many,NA,TGCAGCGTTTACACAGGGTTTAGGTATGGCTACACCTTC,CSVYTGFRYGYTF
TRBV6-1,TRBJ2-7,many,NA,TGTGCCAGCAGTGAAGCGGGTCTGGGGGCCTACGAGCAGTACTTC,CASSEAGLGAYEQYF
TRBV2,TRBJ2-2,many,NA,TGTGCCAGCAGTGAACAGGACACCGGGGAGCTGTTTTTT,CASSEQDTGELFF
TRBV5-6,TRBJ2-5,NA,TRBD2,TGTGCCAGCAGCTTACCGGGACTAGCGGAACAAGAGACCCAGTACTTC,CASSLPGLAEQETQYF
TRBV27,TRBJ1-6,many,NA,TGTGCCAGCAGTTTCGGGACCGAGAATTCACCCCTCCACTTT,CASSFGTENSPLHF
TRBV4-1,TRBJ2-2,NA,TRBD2,TGCGCCAGCAGCCACCTTAGCGGGAGTGTTGCGAACACCGGGGGGCTGCTTTTT,CASSHLSGSVANTGGLLF
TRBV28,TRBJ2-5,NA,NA,TGTACCAGCAGTCTCAGGGACGGCCAAGAGACCCAGCACTTC,CTSSLRDGQETQHF
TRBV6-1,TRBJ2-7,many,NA,TGTGCCAGCAGTCCAGCCAGGGCTAGCGCCTACGAGCAGTACTTC,CASSPARASAYEQYF
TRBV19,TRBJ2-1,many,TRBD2,TGTGCCAGTAGCTCGGCAGGGACTAGCAGCAATGAGCAGTTCTTC,CASSSAGTSSNEQFF
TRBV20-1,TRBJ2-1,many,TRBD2,TGCAGTGCTAACCCAGCGGGAGCACGGAATGAGCAGTTCTTC,CSANPAGARNEQFF
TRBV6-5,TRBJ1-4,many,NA,TGTGCCAGCAGTTACCGACCCCCAATTAGAAGTGGGAATGAAAAACTGTTTTTT,CASSYRPPIRSGNEKLFF
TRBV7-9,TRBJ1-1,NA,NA,TGTGCCAGCAGCCACGTAGAGAACACTGAAGCTTTCTTT,CASSHVENTEAFF
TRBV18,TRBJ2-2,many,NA,TGTGCCAGCTCACCGAGAGGGGTCGGGGCCGGGGAGCTGTTTTTT,CASSPRGVGAGELFF
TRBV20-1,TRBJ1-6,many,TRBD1,TGCAGTGCTAAGAGACCGACAGGGAATAATTCACCCCTCCACTTT,CSAKRPTGNNSPLHF
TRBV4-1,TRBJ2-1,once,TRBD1,TGCGCCAGCAGCCAAGACCCCAGGGGGCATGGTGAGCAGTTCTTC,CASSQDPRGHGEQFF
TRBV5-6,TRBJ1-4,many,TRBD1,TGTGCCAGCAGCGACGGACAGGGGGGAATTCGCCTGTTTTTT,CASSDGQGGIRLFF
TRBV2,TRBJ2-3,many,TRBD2,TGTGCCAGCAGGCTCACACTAGCGGGAGAGGGGACAGATACGCAGTATTTT,CASRLTLAGEGTDTQYF
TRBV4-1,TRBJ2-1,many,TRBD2,TGCGCCAGCAGCCTGCGGGAGTCAAACGGCGAGCAGTTCTTC,CASSLRESNGEQFF
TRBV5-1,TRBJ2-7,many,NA,TGCGCCAGCAGCTTGGTGCTCGAGCAGTACTTC,CASSLVLEQYF
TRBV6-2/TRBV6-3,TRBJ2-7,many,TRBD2,TGTGCCAGCAGCCGGACTAGCGGGGGCTACGAGCAGTACTTC,CASSRTSGGYEQYF
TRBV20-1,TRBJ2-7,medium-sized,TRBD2,TGCAGTGCTCTGACTAGCGGGAGGTCTGAGCAGTACTTC,CSALTSGRSEQYF
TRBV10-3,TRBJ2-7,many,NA,TGTGCCATCAGACCCGAGGGCACGCTCTACTTC,CAIRPEGTLYF
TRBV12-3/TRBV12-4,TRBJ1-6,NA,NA,TGTGCCAGCAGTGTTCGGGAGTCTAATTCACCCCTCCACTTT,CASSVRESNSPLHF
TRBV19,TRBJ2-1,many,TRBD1,TGTGCCAGTAGTACGACAGGGAGTGACAATGAGCAGTTCTTC,CASSTTGSDNEQFF
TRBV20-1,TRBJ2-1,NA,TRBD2,TGCAGTGGTAGAGGGACTAGCGGAAACAATGAGCAGTTCTTC,CSGRGTSGNNEQFF
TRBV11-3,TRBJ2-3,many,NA,TGTGCCAGCAGCCCAAGGGGGGATACGCAGTATTTT,CASSPRGDTQYF
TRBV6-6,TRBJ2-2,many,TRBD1,TGTGCCAGCAGAACACAGGGGGCGAACACCGGGGAGCTGTTTTTT,CASRTQGANTGELFF
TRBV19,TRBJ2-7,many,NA,TGTGCCAGTAGCTGGAACCCGAGCTCCTACGAGCAGTACTTC,CASSWNPSSYEQYF
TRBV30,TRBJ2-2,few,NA,TGTGCCCTCCGACAGTACGGGACCAAAGACACCGGGGAGCTGTTTTTT,CALRQYGTKDTGELFF
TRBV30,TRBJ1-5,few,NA,TGTGCCTGGAGTGTACGGAACCAGCCCCAGCATTTT,CAWSVRNQPQHF
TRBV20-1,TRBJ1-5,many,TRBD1,TGCAGTGCTCCTCGGCAGGGGGACAATCAGCCCCAGCATTTT,CSAPRQGDNQPQHF
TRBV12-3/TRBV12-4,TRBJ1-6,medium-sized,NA,TGTGCCAGCAGTTTTCAATCCGATAATTCACCCCTCCACTTT,CASSFQSDNSPLHF
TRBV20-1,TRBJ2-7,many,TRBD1,TGCAGTGCTAGGCCCGGGACAGGGGGCCTCGAGCAGTACTTC,CSARPGTGGLEQYF
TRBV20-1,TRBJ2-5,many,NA,TGCAGTGCCGGGGGTCCAGGGGCTCGGGAGACCCAGTACTTC,CSAGGPGARETQYF
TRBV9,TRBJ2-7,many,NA,TGTGCCAGCAGCGTAGGAGGGGCCGGAAGGGGGTACGAGCAGTACTTC,CASSVGGAGRGYEQYF
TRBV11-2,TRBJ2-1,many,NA,TGTGCCAGCAGCTTAGAAAGGCTTGGCGAGCAGTTCTTC,CASSLERLGEQFF
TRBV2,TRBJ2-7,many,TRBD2,TGTGCCACCCTCCGGGAGGAATGGAGCGAGCAGTACTTC,CATLREEWSEQYF
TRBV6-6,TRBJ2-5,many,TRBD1,TGTGCCAGCAGGGAGCTACAGGGGGTGGGGACCCAGTACTTC,CASRELQGVGTQYF
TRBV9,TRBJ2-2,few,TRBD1,TGTGCCAGCAGCCCACCCGGACAGGTCAACACCGGGGAGCTGTTTTTT,CASSPPGQVNTGELFF
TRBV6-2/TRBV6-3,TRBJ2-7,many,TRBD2,TGTGCCAGCAGTTCGCCGTTAGGTGCGGGAGGGCCCTACGAGCAGTACTTC,CASSSPLGAGGPYEQYF
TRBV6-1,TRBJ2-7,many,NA,TGTGCCAGCTGCAGGGGGGTCTACGAGCAGTACTTC,CASCRGVYEQYF